This note documents a single T cell receptor beta chain sequence. No antigen is known for it. The germline CDR1 and CDR2 sequences are SGHTS and YDEGEE. V shed 2 bases and J 2 bases; nucleotides not matched to a gene: 5. The CDR3 length is 16 residues. The sample originates from a study of cytomegalovirus exposure and HLA in healthy donors. Notes on the study in general: Specificity for CMV antigens was confirmed in vitro for a few of the CMV-associated chains. The study flagged roughly 150 TCR beta chains as cytomegalovirus-associated.

Assay: immunoSEQ multiplex PCR; the TCRdb copy retains only in-frame clones and omits some. The sample lists a few hundred thousand clones; 90% were seen once. The sample consisted of PBMCs. The receptor comes from a woman aged 30 to 39 in good health and CMV-seronegative. This chain connects TRBV5-8 to TRBJ2-3, with 10 bases fitting TRBD2. In nucleotides, the CDR3 is TGTGCCAGCAGCTTAGGAAGCGGGAGGGTCACAGATACGCAGTATTTT. Residues: CASSLGSGRVTDTQYF.